Following are 18 T cell receptor beta chains from one sample sequenced in a study of T cell changes during pregnancy in multiple sclerosis. The table came from immunoSEQ multiplex PCR; TCRdb's copy has only in-frame clones and leaves some out. In the table there are fewer than 50,000 clones, approximately 94% of which are singletons. The sample was CD4+ T cells from peripheral blood mononuclear cells, taken in the third trimester of pregnancy. These TCRs come from a female donor with multiple sclerosis, enrolled in a pregnancy study.

This chain uses TRBV7-2 with TRBJ1-5, with D hard to call. CDR3 length: 12 residues. Germline CDR1 SGHTA, CDR2 FQGNSA. V was clipped by 3 bases and J by 2 bases, with 2 bases between them. This CDR3 reads CASSFGNQPQHF. In DNA form, the CDR3 reads TGTGCCAGCAGCTTCGGCAATCAGCCCCAGCATTTT.

This sequence joins TRBV10-3 and TRBJ1-3, with 7 positions matching TRBD1. V shed 10 bases and J 4 bases; nucleotides not matched to a gene: 16. Germline-derived CDR1 and CDR2 are ENHRY and SYGVKD. CDR3 size: 16 residues. The CDR3 DNA follows: TGTGCCACAGGGGACAGCCAGAACCCCTGGGGAAACACCATATATTTT. Its translation: CATGDSQNPWGNTIYF.

The chain joins TRBV9 to TRBJ1-3; possible D gene TRBD1, 5 bases. Germline lookup yields CDR1 SGDLS and CDR2 YYNGEE. The CDR3 totals 14 residues. Between the trimmed V and J ends, which lost 4 bases and 4 bases, there was a span of 12 bases. The CDR3 reads CASSPRQRGNTIYF. The DNA for the CDR3 is TGTGCCAGCAGCCCCCGACAGCGAGGAAACACCATATATTTT.

The chain joins TRBV6-1 to TRBJ2-3, with 11 nucleotides matching TRBD2. This CDR3 region has 16 residues. Germline V gene sequence: CDR1 MNHNS, CDR2 SASEGT. Trimming took 4 bases from V and 7 from J; bases not matched to a gene: 10. The CDR3 reads CASSVHTSGGTNTQYF. DNA for the CDR3: TGTGCCAGCAGTGTACATACTAGCGGGGGCACCAATACGCAGTATTTT.

This chain links TRBV6-1 with TRBJ1-1; D gene uncertain. V lost 0 bases, J lost 5 bases, and 7 bases lay in between. The CDR3 is 13 residues long. Germline CDR1 reads MNHNS; CDR2 reads SASEGT. The CDR3 loop reads CASSEAFRTEAFF. CDR3 nucleotide sequence: TGTGCCAGCAGTGAAGCGTTCCGGACTGAAGCTTTCTTT.

The rearrangement uses TRBV9 and TRBJ2-1; TRBD2 aligns across 8 bases. Trimming removed 4 bases from V and 2 bases from J; junction bases left unmatched: 5. Germline V gene lookup returns CDR1 SGDLS and CDR2 YYNGEE. CDR3 length equals 15 residues. This CDR3 is CASSPGAGAYNEQFF. Written as DNA, the CDR3 is TGTGCCAGCAGCCCGGGAGCGGGGGCCTACAATGAGCAGTTCTTC.

As DNA, the CDR3 is TGTGCCAGCAGCGTAGGCCCAGGGTTATACAATGAGCAGTTCTTC. This translates into CASSVGPGLYNEQFF. This chain uses TRBV9 with TRBJ2-1; TRBD1 might be the D (5 bases). Germline CDR1 is SGDLS and CDR2 is YYNGEE. Trimming left V 0 bases short and J 4 bases short, with 11 bases between. The CDR3 loop spans 15 amino acids.

J is TRBJ1-5 and V is TRBV27; D is perhaps TRBD1 (5 bases). The V and J ends lost 5 bases and 4 bases respectively, with 9 bases between them. The CDR3 is 13 amino acids. Per germline, CDR1 MNHEY and CDR2 SMNVEV (reference sequence). CDR3 in amino acids: CASSIRGNQPQHF. The CDR3 region has the DNA TGTGCCAGCAGTATACGGGGGAATCAGCCCCAGCATTTT.

V and J are TRBV15 and TRBJ2-5, with unresolved D. The CDR3 has 14 residues. CDR1 LNHNV and CDR2 YYDKDF come from the germline V gene (reference sequence). The V end was cut by 1 base, the J end by 3 bases, with 9 bases between. CDR3 protein: CATSRATSEETQYF. Written as DNA, the CDR3 is TGTGCCACCAGCAGAGCTACCAGCGAAGAGACCCAGTACTTC.

Comment on this clone: At one boundary the junction diverges from the germline segment, which might be a read error. V and J are TRBV7-2 and TRBJ2-7, with 8 bases lining up with TRBD2. Germline loops: CDR1 SGHTA, CDR2 FQGNSA. The CDR3 is 15 amino acids. The CDR3 reads CASSKTSGHYYEQYF. The CDR3 coding sequence is TGTGCCAGCAGCAAAACTAGCGGACACTACTACGAGCAGTATTTC.

The chain employs TRBV19 and TRBJ1-1; D remains unclear. The CDR3 spans 14 residues. V lost 3 bases and J lost 4, with 12 bases in between. CDR1 is LNHDA, CDR2 SQIVND, per germline (reference sequence). The CDR3 here is CASSIRGWGTEAFF. In DNA form, the CDR3 reads TGTGCCAGTAGTATCAGAGGGTGGGGCACTGAAGCTTTCTTT.

In the case of this clone: At one end the junction does not follow the germline gene, possibly because of a read error. CDR3 in amino acids: CASSLAGGNYGHTF. Here the CDR3 DNA reads TGTGCCAGCAGTTTAGCAGGAGGCAACTATGGCCACACCTTC. The rearrangement uses TRBV27 and TRBJ1-2; D ambiguous. The CDR3 has 14 residues. Germline CDR1 reads MNHEY; CDR2 reads SMNVEV (reference sequence).

The rearrangement links TRBV18 to TRBJ1-1, with D possibly TRBD1 on 6 matching bases. Looked up from germline, CDR1 is KGHSH and CDR2 is LQKENI. This CDR3 spans 14 amino acids. Trimming shortened V by 2 bases and J by 3 bases, and 10 bases separated the two germline ends. The CDR3 bases are TGTGCCAGCTCACCAGAGGGGGGGGACACTGAAGCTTTCTTT. Translated, it gives CASSPEGGDTEAFF.

The chain couples TRBV7-2 to TRBJ1-5; possible D gene TRBD1, 6 bases. CDR3 length: 16 amino acids. Trimming removed 1 base from V and 0 bases from J, with 10 bases in between. Germline V lookup: CDR1 SGHTA, CDR2 FQGNSA. The CDR3 here is CASSLGTDYSNQPQHF. CDR3 nucleotides: TGTGCCAGCAGCTTAGGGACAGACTATAGCAATCAGCCCCAGCATTTT.

This rearrangement joins TRBV4-2 to TRBJ1-2; D gene unclear. This CDR3 is built from 20 residues. Germline V gene lookup returns CDR1 LGHNA and CDR2 YNFKEQ. Trimming removed 0 bases at V and 2 bases at J, with 25 bases between. The CDR3 DNA reads as TGTGCCAGCAGCCAAGAATTGTCGGGCGCGGGGAAACTATTCAACTATGGCTACACCTTC. Its protein is CASSQELSGAGKLFNYGYTF.

This clone appeared a single time. The chain couples TRBV6-1 to TRBJ2-1; 9 nucleotides line up with TRBD2. The ends lost 2 bases at V and 7 bases at J; junction bases unmatched: 6. Per germline, CDR1 MNHNS and CDR2 SASEGT. The length of the CDR3 is 15 residues. In DNA, the CDR3 is TGTGCCAGCAGTGAATTGGGCGGGGGGGCGAATGAGCAGTTCTTC. It encodes CASSELGGGANEQFF.

The chain is built from TRBV11-1 and TRBJ2-2; D gene unclear. Germline CDR1 SGHAT, CDR2 FQDESV (reference sequence). The CDR3 is made up of 13 amino acids. Trimming cost V 7 bases and J 4 bases, with 10 bases left between them. This CDR3 is CASTPVVTGELFF. The DNA of the CDR3 is TGTGCCAGCACCCCCGTCGTCACCGGGGAGCTGTTTTTT.

This clone was counted only a few times. The CDR3: CASSAQTGLHGYTF. The CDR3 DNA sequence: TGTGCCAGCAGCGCACAAACAGGGTTACATGGCTACACCTTC. The chain recombines TRBV25-1 with TRBJ1-2; D is perhaps TRBD1 (6 bases). V lost 6 bases to trimming and J lost 6 bases, with 17 bases between them. Germline V gene data show CDR1 as MGHDK and CDR2 as SYGVNS. This CDR3 region has 14 residues.